This record looks at one T cell receptor beta chain sequence and its context. Its antigen remains unidentified. This sample stems from a study of T cell responses to AZD1222 COVID-19 vaccine. TCRdb's table, derived via immunoSEQ multiplex PCR, lists solely in-frame clones and lacks some. Among 110,000 to 150,000 clones, 70% to 90% were seen once, and the ten largest hold about 3.5%. Germline-derived CDR1 and CDR2 are MNHEY and SVGAGI. There are 13 residues in the CDR3. The ends were cut back, 8 bases at V and 4 bases at J, with 14 bases in the middle. Study results and limitations: CD4 TCRs covered the whole spike, strongest at regions 160-218 and 743-854.

The source material was peripheral blood, sampled on day 0 of AZD1222 vaccination. The V call is TRBV6-5, the J call TRBJ1-1; no clear D. This receptor was taken from an adult in good health. CDR3 sequence reads: CASHSYFGTEAFF. The CDR3 DNA follows: TGTGCCAGCCATTCTTACTTTGGCACTGAAGCTTTCTTT.